What follows are 20 T cell receptor beta chains derived from one specimen sequenced in a study of T cell responses to AZD1222 COVID-19 vaccine. Assay used: immunoSEQ multiplex PCR; TCRdb lists only in-frame clones, some missing. This sample has 120,000 to 150,000 clones, with roughly 89% found just once. Sequenced here: peripheral blood, sampled 28 days after the second AZD1222 dose. These receptors were taken from an adult who received the AZD1222 COVID-19 vaccine.

The J gene is TRBJ1-2, the V gene TRBV7-3; D is possibly TRBD1 (6 bases). Germline-derived CDR1 and CDR2 are SGHTA and FQGTGA. CDR3 length: 17 residues. The V and J ends lost 2 bases and 2 bases respectively, with 18 bases between them. The DNA of the CDR3 is TGTGCCAGCAGCTTACACCCCACGGACAGCTCCAACTATGGCTACACCTTC. This encodes CASSLHPTDSSNYGYTF. The whole variable domain, remainder taken from reference TRBV7-3 and TRBJ1-2, is GAGVSQTPSNKVTEKGKYVELRCDPISGHTALYWYRQSLGQGPEFLIYFQGTGAADDSGLPNDRFFAVRPEGSVSTLKIQRTERGDSAVYLCASSLHPTDSSNYGYTFGSGTRLTVV.

The CDR3 sequence: CASSSWTGGTYGYTF. In DNA, the CDR3 is TGTGCCAGCAGCTCTTGGACAGGGGGGACCTATGGCTACACCTTC. This chain joins TRBV7-2 and TRBJ1-2, with 10 bases aligning to TRBD1. The CDR3 has 15 residues. Germline CDR1 and CDR2: SGHTA and FQGNSA. V dropped 4 bases and J dropped 4; count of bases not matched to a gene: 6.

This clone was counted only a few times. The chain links TRBV30 to TRBJ1-1; possibly TRBD1 for D (5 bases). The CDR3 length is 13 residues. Germline-derived CDR1 and CDR2 are GTSNPN and SVGIG (reference sequence). The V end lost 3 bases, the J end lost 0 bases, and 8 bases lay between the germline ends. The CDR3 DNA follows: TGTGCCTGGAGACAGGAATTGAACACTGAAGCTTTCTTT. Amino acid sequence: CAWRQELNTEAFF.

The chain employs TRBV2 and TRBJ1-2, with TRBD1 matching over 7 bases. CDR1 and CDR2 (germline): SNHLY, FYNNEI. CDR3 size: 15 residues. V lost 2 bases, J lost 7 bases, and 10 bases stayed unmatched. The CDR3 sequence is CASSEPTGMSSGYTF. CDR3 in DNA: TGTGCCAGCAGTGAACCGACAGGGATGAGCTCTGGCTACACCTTC.

V gene TRBV2 combines with J gene TRBJ2-2; D possibly matches TRBD1 or TRBD2 (5 bases each). Germline assignment: CDR1 SNHLY and CDR2 FYNNEI. This CDR3 has 16 amino acids. V lost 6 bases to trimming and J lost 5 bases, with 19 bases between them. This chain's CDR3 is CASSASGGEVTGELFF. The CDR3 DNA reads TGTGCCAGCAGCGCGTCTGGGGGAGAAGTGACCGGGGAGCTGTTTTTT.

The chain is built from TRBV6-4 and TRBJ2-1; D is perhaps TRBD2 (6 bases). The CDR3 consists of 15 residues. The germline V gene encodes CDR1 MRHNA and CDR2 SNTAGT. V was trimmed by 0 bases and J by 4 bases, leaving 10 bases between them. CDR3 region: CASSDSSGPYNEQFF. DNA of the CDR3: TGTGCCAGCAGTGACTCCAGCGGGCCTTACAATGAGCAGTTCTTC.

This clone was picked up a small number of times. V and J are TRBV2 and TRBJ2-1; 13 bases match TRBD2. This CDR3 is 14 amino acids long. Losses at the gene ends were 9 bases for V and 8 bases for J; bases not matched to a gene: 7. Per the germline V gene, CDR1 is SNHLY and CDR2 is FYNNEI. Written as DNA, the CDR3 is TGTGCCAGTAGACTAGCGGGGGGAGGGGATGAGCAGTTCTTC. As protein: CASRLAGGGDEQFF. The full variable domain, completed using reference TRBV2 and TRBJ2-1, is EPEVTQTPSHQVTQMGQEVILRCVPISNHLYFYWYRQILGQKVEFLVSFYNNEISEKSEIFDDQFSVERPDGSNFTLKIRSTKLEDSAMYFCASRLAGGGDEQFFGPGTRLTVL.

This sequence joins TRBV30 and TRBJ2-2; maybe TRBD2 (6 bases). V dropped 1 base and J dropped 6 bases, with 9 bases sitting between them. The CDR3 contains 13 residues. The V gene's germline CDR1 is GTSNPN and CDR2 SVGIG (reference sequence). CDR3 sequence (DNA): TGTGCCTGGAGTGGGGGACTTCCCGGGGAGCTGTTTTTT. This gives the protein CAWSGGLPGELFF.

The table lists this clone with a count of one. The chain employs TRBV2 and TRBJ1-5, with D maybe TRBD1 (6 bases). CDR3 length: 14 amino acids. The V and J ends lost 5 bases and 5 bases respectively, with 13 bases between them. CDR1 SNHLY and CDR2 FYNNEI come from the germline V gene. The CDR3 spells CASSPQTGYQPQHF. In DNA form, the CDR3 reads TGTGCCAGCAGTCCCCAGACAGGCTATCAGCCCCAGCATTTT.

Here the CDR3 DNA reads TGCGCCAGCAGTGAGTATCTGCTTGGATCCTACGAGCAGTACTTC. Residues: CASSEYLLGSYEQYF. The rearrangement joins TRBV10-2 to TRBJ2-7; the D is unclear. The V gene's germline CDR1 is WSHSY and CDR2 SAAADI. The CDR3 is 15 residues long. V dropped 1 base and J dropped 1 base, with 11 bases sitting between them.

The chain uses TRBV28 and TRBJ2-3; 7 bases are shared with TRBD2. The CDR3 consists of 15 residues. Germline CDR1 is MDHEN and CDR2 is SYDVKM. Trimming cost V 9 bases and J 4 bases; bases outside gene matches: 13. CDR3 DNA: TGTGCCAGTGGGGCGGCGGGAGCTGGCGCAGATACGCAGTATTTT. Translated, it gives CASGAAGAGADTQYF.

The chain's CDR3 is CASSDPPQGYEQYF. CDR3 in DNA: TGCGCCAGCAGCGACCCTCCCCAGGGATACGAGCAGTACTTC. J is TRBJ2-7 and V is TRBV5-1, with D possibly being TRBD1 (5 bases). CDR3 length: 14 amino acids. V was trimmed by 4 bases and J by 4 bases, leaving 15 bases between them. CDR1 SGHRS and CDR2 YFSETQ come from the germline V gene.

The V gene is TRBV30, the J gene TRBJ2-7; D possibly corresponds to TRBD1 (5 bases). V gave up 2 bases and J gave up 4 bases, with 12 bases separating them. Germline loops: CDR1 GTSNPN, CDR2 SVGIG (reference sequence). The CDR3 is 13 amino acids. The CDR3 DNA reads as TGTGCCTGGAGTAGGGGAACTGAATACGAGCAGTACTTC. Its translation: CAWSRGTEYEQYF.

This clone appeared a few times. The J gene is TRBJ2-7, the V gene TRBV29-1, with D uncertain. This CDR3 comprises 13 residues. V dropped 4 bases and J dropped 3 bases, with 13 bases sitting between them. CDR1 SQVTM and CDR2 ANQGSEA come from the germline V gene. Here the CDR3 reads CSVGGSQNYEQYF. The CDR3 DNA follows: TGCAGCGTTGGAGGCAGCCAGAACTACGAGCAGTACTTC.

The chain joins TRBV7-2 to TRBJ1-4, with D possibly being TRBD1 (6 bases). The CDR3 consists of 22 residues. Germline CDR1 reads SGHTA; CDR2 reads FQGNSA. V was clipped by 0 bases and J by 0 bases, with 26 bases between them. The CDR3 region is CASSLAVYDYIYGGATNEKLFF. In DNA form, the CDR3 reads TGTGCCAGCAGCTTAGCAGTCTATGACTATATTTACGGGGGCGCAACTAATGAAAAACTGTTTTTT.

This rearrangement joins TRBV12-3 or TRBV12-4 to TRBJ1-1; D ambiguous. The CDR3 runs 13 residues. Trimming shortened V by 2 bases and J by 4 bases, and 8 bases separated the two germline ends. Here the CDR3 reads CASSLSPGTEAFF. CDR3 DNA sequence: TGTGCCAGCAGTTTAAGCCCCGGCACTGAAGCTTTCTTT.

V gene TRBV6-1 combines with J gene TRBJ2-7, with 9 bases that match TRBD1. Germline values: CDR1 MNHNS, CDR2 SASEGT. Trimming at V came to 4 bases and at J to 3 bases, leaving 13 bases not matched to a gene. The CDR3 has 17 residues. The CDR3 protein is CASSGGQGGGSVYEQYF. For the CDR3, the DNA is TGTGCCAGCAGTGGGGGACAGGGTGGGGGATCCGTCTACGAGCAGTACTTC.

The CDR3 protein is CASSHRWEKLFF. In nucleotides, the CDR3 is TGTGCCAGCAGCCACCGCTGGGAAAAACTGTTTTTT. The gene calls are TRBV6-5 and TRBJ1-4; D unresolved. This CDR3 is 12 amino acids long. Germline V gene data show CDR1 as MNHEY and CDR2 as SVGAGI. Trimming pared 6 bases from V and 8 bases from J, leaving 10 bases between.

This clone has just a few counts. CDR3 sequence reads: CASSQARDRGREKLFF. Here the CDR3 DNA reads TGTGCCAGCAGCCAAGCCCGGGACAGGGGGCGCGAAAAACTGTTTTTT. This rearrangement joins TRBV4-2 to TRBJ1-4; TRBD1 matches 12 bases. The CDR3 is made up of 16 amino acids. Trimming removed 1 base from V and 8 bases from J; junction bases left unmatched: 5. Germline V gene sequence: CDR1 LGHNA, CDR2 YNFKEQ.

The rearrangement links TRBV10-3 to TRBJ2-1; 12 nucleotides align to TRBD1. The CDR3 spans 15 residues. The V gene's germline CDR1 is ENHRY and CDR2 SYGVKD. The ends lost 7 bases at V and 6 bases at J; junction bases unmatched: 7. The CDR3 loop is CAIKPGQGASNEQFF. In DNA, the CDR3 is TGTGCCATCAAGCCGGGACAGGGGGCCTCCAATGAGCAGTTCTTC.